This T cell receptor beta chain was documented in a study of blood T cells in healthy people across ages. Study-level findings and limits: TCR beta diversity correlated strongly with naive T cell percentage.

Concerning this clonotype: What it binds is not known.

A second roughly 6 to 12 cycle PCR used barcoded and J-beta primers. Via MiXCR, TCRdb re-called the 5' RACE reads, giving one row per CDR3 protein. Of around 650,000 distinct CDR3 sequences listed, about 34% were seen once; the top ten hold over 15%. V lost 4 bases, J lost 3 bases, and 15 bases lay in between. The CDR3 covers 15 residues. Germline V CDR1 and CDR2: SNHLY, FYNNEI. This TCR derives from a woman of 80 years or more in good health. The J gene is TRBJ1-2, the V gene TRBV2, with D unresolved. Sequencing input: blood. CDR3 sequence: CASSVERRPHYGYTF. DNA of the CDR3: TGTGCCAGCAGTGTCGAGCGACGGCCTCACTATGGCTACACCTTC. The full variable domain, completed using reference TRBV2 and TRBJ1-2, is EPEVTQTPSHQVTQMGQEVILRCVPISNHLYFYWYRQILGQKVEFLVSFYNNEISEKSEIFDDQFSVERPDGSNFTLKIRSTKLEDSAMYFCASSVERRPHYGYTFGSGTRLTVV.